The 17 T cell receptor beta chains given below trace back to one sample, sequenced in a study of response to subunit inactivated influenza vaccine. TCRdb analysed the RT-PCR reads with MiXCR anew, one entry per CDR3 protein. The sample includes 430,000 or so distinct CDR3 sequences, roughly 9.8% of them seen just once. This specimen consisted of PBMCs from blood, obtained roughly 47 days after vaccination. These receptors came from a man aged 45-65 years who received an inactivated influenza vaccine.

The rearrangement joins TRBV27 to TRBJ2-1; weak D call: TRBD2 (5 bases). Trimming cost V 7 bases and J 5 bases, with 21 bases left between them. The CDR3 loop spans 16 amino acids. Germline loops: CDR1 MNHEY, CDR2 SMNVEV (reference sequence). The CDR3 reads CASTPIWLGSHNEQFF. CDR3 nucleotide sequence: TGTGCCAGCACCCCTATATGGTTGGGGAGCCACAATGAGCAGTTCTTC.

This chain links TRBV29-1 with TRBJ1-2; TRBD1 agrees at 8 bases. Germline CDR1 is SQVTM and CDR2 is ANQGSEA. The junction had 7 bases not matched to a gene; V was cut back by 3 bases and J by 1 base. The CDR3 has 15 residues. CDR3 protein: CSVDIAGGVNYGYTF. CDR3 coding DNA: TGCAGCGTTGATATTGCAGGGGGCGTTAACTATGGCTACACCTTC.

This clonotype was observed at least ten times. CDR3 protein: CATRSNTGELFF. The CDR3 DNA follows: TGTGCCACCAGGTCGAACACCGGGGAGCTGTTTTTT. The V gene is TRBV24-1, the J gene TRBJ2-2; D remains unclear. The CDR3 has 12 residues. V lost 7 bases and J lost 0, with 2 bases in between. In germline, CDR1 is KGHDR, CDR2 SFDVKD.

This rearrangement joins TRBV6-2 or TRBV6-3 to TRBJ2-4; D perhaps matches TRBD2 (6 bases). The CDR3 covers 12 residues. Germline CDR1 MNHEY, CDR2 SVGEGT. V was pared by 6 bases and J by 9 bases, with 12 bases between. CDR3 sequence reads: CASRAGSSIQYF. CDR3 coding DNA: TGTGCCAGCAGGGCCGGGAGTAGCATTCAGTACTTC.

In its sample, this clonotype was seen many times. The chain uses TRBV3-1 and TRBJ2-1, with 9 bases identical to TRBD2. The CDR3 length is 15 residues. CDR1 is LGHDT, CDR2 YNNKEL, per germline (reference sequence). V was clipped by 3 bases and J by 5 bases; unmatched bases: 5. The CDR3 bases are TGTGCCAGCAGCCATACGACTAGCGGAAACAATGAGCAGTTCTTC. Translating it yields CASSHTTSGNNEQFF.

This clonotype has only a few counts. The J gene is TRBJ2-5, the V gene TRBV12-3 or TRBV12-4; D remains ambiguous. V was trimmed by 4 bases and J by 5 bases, leaving 17 bases between them. This CDR3 contains 15 residues. CDR3 residues: CASSSRTDPEETQYF. The CDR3 DNA reads as TGTGCCAGCAGTTCCAGGACCGACCCGGAGGAGACCCAGTACTTC.

This clonotype was counted only a few times. V gene TRBV18 combines with J gene TRBJ2-3; the match to TRBD1 covers 10 bases. The CDR3 runs 15 residues. V shed 3 bases and J 4 bases; nucleotides not matched to a gene: 4. Germline V CDR1 and CDR2: KGHSH, LQKENI. DNA of the CDR3: TGTGCCAGCTCACCGACAGGGGGCTCCCCAGATACGCAGTATTTT. This translates into CASSPTGGSPDTQYF.

V and J are TRBV5-1 and TRBJ2-1; weak D call: TRBD1 (6 bases). Trimming cost V 6 bases and J 1 base, with 14 bases left between them. CDR1 and CDR2 (germline): SGHRS, YFSETQ. CDR3 length equals 15 residues. CDR3 sequence reads: CASTRGGMSYNEQFF. The CDR3 region has the DNA TGCGCCAGCACCAGGGGTGGTATGTCCTACAATGAGCAGTTCTTC. Based on the CDR3 plus reference TRBV5-1 and TRBJ2-1, the full variable domain is KAGVTQTPRYLIKTRGQQVTLSCSPISGHRSVSWYQQTPGQGLQFLFEYFSETQRNKGNFPGRFSGRQFSNSRSEMNVSTLELGDSALYLCASTRGGMSYNEQFFGPGTRLTVL.

This clonotype was recorded at least ten times. This chain joins TRBV7-9 and TRBJ2-7; TRBD1 aligns across 10 bases. There are 16 residues in the CDR3. V lost 4 bases and J lost 5; bases outside the gene matches: 11. Germline-derived CDR1 and CDR2 are SEHNR and FQNEAQ (reference sequence). CDR3 residues: CASSSRTTGGPNEQYF. The CDR3, as DNA: TGTGCCAGCAGCTCCCGTACGACAGGGGGCCCAAACGAGCAGTACTTC. The full variable domain, in which reference TRBV7-9 and TRBJ2-7 provide the parts outside the CDR3, is DTGVSQNPRHKITKRGQNVTFRCDPISEHNRLYWYRQTLGQGPEFLTYFQNEAQLEKSRLLSDRFSAERPKGSFSTLEIQRTEQGDSAMYLCASSSRTTGGPNEQYFGPGTRLTVT.

This chain connects TRBV20-1 to TRBJ2-1; D is undetermined. The CDR3 length is 11 residues. Germline V lookup: CDR1 DFQATT, CDR2 SNEGSKA (reference sequence). The V gene lost 6 bases and the J gene lost 7 bases, with 10 bases spanning the gap. The CDR3 protein is CSATPRNEQFF. The CDR3 DNA is TGCAGTGCGACGCCTAGGAATGAGCAGTTCTTC.

The genes are TRBV5-1 and TRBJ2-3; 11 bases match TRBD2. Germline V gene data show CDR1 as SGHRS and CDR2 as YFSETQ. J was trimmed by 0 bases and V by 3 bases; bases with no gene match: 3. The CDR3 covers 16 residues. Written as DNA, the CDR3 is TGCGCCAGCAGCTGGGGGACTAGCGGTAGCACAGATACGCAGTATTTT. This codes for CASSWGTSGSTDTQYF.

Only a few counts were recorded for this clonotype. The V gene is TRBV5-6, the J gene TRBJ2-1; D might be TRBD1 (6 bases). This CDR3 is 12 amino acids long. Trimming took 4 bases from V and 12 from J, leaving 14 bases between them. Germline V lookup: CDR1 SGHDT, CDR2 YYEEEE. CDR3 nucleotide sequence: TGTGCCAGCAGCGCTAACAGGGTAGGGCAGTTCTTC. This encodes CASSANRVGQFF.

The chain links TRBV28 to TRBJ2-7; TRBD2 agrees at 7 bases. V lost 5 bases and J lost 6; bases outside the gene matches: 13. The CDR3 is 15 residues long. The V gene's germline CDR1 is MDHEN and CDR2 SYDVKM. CDR3 nucleotide sequence: TGTGCCAGCAGTGGTGGCGCTAGCGGCAGAGGCGAGCAGTACTTC. It codes for CASSGGASGRGEQYF.

The rearrangement links TRBV27 to TRBJ2-3; D gene ambiguous. Per the germline V gene, CDR1 is MNHEY and CDR2 is SMNVEV (reference sequence). The CDR3 extends over 14 amino acids. Trimming stripped 8 bases from V and 2 bases from J, with 14 bases between. This CDR3 reads CASRELGFTDTQYF. The CDR3, as DNA: TGTGCCAGCCGAGAGCTGGGGTTCACAGATACGCAGTATTTT.

The table lists this clonotype with many counts. This chain connects TRBV4-3 to TRBJ2-1; no clear D gene. CDR1 is LGHNA, CDR2 YSLEER, per germline. The ends were cut back, 0 bases at V and 2 bases at J, with 11 bases in the middle. The CDR3 is 16 amino acids. The CDR3 sequence is CASSQDPVGTYNEQFF. The CDR3 DNA is TGCGCCAGCAGCCAAGACCCTGTAGGAACCTACAATGAGCAGTTCTTC.

The sample holds a few counts of this clonotype. The CDR3 loop is CASSPRQANTEAFF. DNA of the CDR3: TGCGCCAGCAGCCCCCGACAGGCGAACACTGAAGCTTTCTTT. The rearrangement joins TRBV5-1 to TRBJ1-1, with D perhaps TRBD1 (6 bases). V was trimmed by 4 bases and J by 1 base, leaving 11 bases between them. The germline V gene has CDR1 SGHRS and CDR2 YFSETQ. This CDR3 has 14 residues.

This clonotype has a count of ten or more. The chain carries TRBV12-3 or TRBV12-4 and TRBJ1-1, with TRBD1 matching 9 bases. V was clipped by 2 bases and J by 10 bases; unmatched bases: 8. This CDR3 spans 14 amino acids. CDR3 sequence: CASSLSQGAQRAFF. CDR3 sequence (DNA): TGTGCCAGCAGTTTATCACAGGGGGCCCAACGAGCTTTCTTT.